The TCR beta chain described here comes from a study of regulatory T cells in long-lasting Graves disease. The time point was: newly diagnosed GD, antithyroid drugs for less than 3 months. PBMC RNA was the source of the TCR library. V was shortened by 4 bases and J by 6 bases, with 19 bases between the two germline ends. This CDR3 is built from 16 residues. Germline CDR1 reads SGHDN; CDR2 reads FVKESK. CDR3 regions were amplified by Arm-PCR using iRepertoire HTBI primers to build TCR beta libraries. One entry per CDR3 protein results from TCRdb running MiXCR on the multiplex PCR reads. Here the sample spans roughly 500,000 distinct CDR3 sequences, 14% being singletons. At least ten counts were recorded for this clonotype. The same sample was also used in a study of T cells in Graves' hyperthyroidism and ophthalmopathy.

This sequence joins TRBV14 and TRBJ2-1; TRBD2 is a possible D gene (6 bases). This clonotype was obtained from a woman aged 45-65 years with Graves disease. The sample here was peripheral blood mononuclear cells (PBMCs), taken at new diagnosis, from a patient treated with antithyroid drugs. This chain's CDR3 is CASSPPGYLRGNEQFF. CDR3 bases: TGTGCCAGCAGCCCCCCGGGGTACCTGCGGGGCAATGAGCAGTTCTTC.